Sequencing of this TCR beta chain was carried out in a study of blood T cell repertoires in COVID-19. Trimming left V 5 bases short and J 4 bases short, with 5 bases between. The germline gives CDR1 LGHDT, CDR2 YNNKEL (reference sequence). The CDR3 loop spans 11 amino acids. In the study's own analysis: The authors estimated nucleated cell counts from reference gene primer amplification. TCRdb keeps only in-frame clones here, not all; method: immunoSEQ multiplex PCR. That table gives V, J and clone size, and the DNA gave D and trimming. The sample yields approximately 70,000 clones, 70% to 90% seen once.

The chain has TRBV3-1 (or the pseudogene TRBV3-2) and TRBJ1-1, with D uncertain. The source of this sequence is a woman between 50 and 59 years old with COVID-19, enrolled during active disease. Sequenced input: peripheral blood. The CDR3 DNA reads as TGTGCCAGCAGCTACAGCACTGAAGCTTTCTTT. Amino acids: CASSYSTEAFF.